The present T cell receptor beta chain was sequenced within a study of technical replicates of blood from a handful of donors. Clones were sequenced by immunoSEQ multiplex PCR, and TCRdb holds only the in-frame ones, with some missing. The table records about 68,000 clones, about 97% of them present only once. With V trimmed by 1 base and J by 2 bases, 8 bases remained unmatched. Germline loops: CDR1 SGHTA, CDR2 FQGNSA. CDR3 size: 17 residues. V gene TRBV7-2 combines with J gene TRBJ2-5; 9 bases match TRBD2. Sequencing used T cells isolated from PBMCs. This receptor was taken from a human donor in good health. The CDR3 loop reads CASSLVSGLAGQETQYF. DNA of the CDR3: TGTGCCAGCAGCTTAGTGTCGGGCCTAGCGGGACAAGAGACCCAGTACTTC.